This TCR beta chain was identified in a study of liver allograft versus peripheral blood T cells. Study summary: A comparison was made between T cell receptor repertoires in transplanted livers and those in recipients' peripheral blood.

TCRdb redid the calling of the reads with MiXCR, one entry per CDR3 protein. Of under 5,000 distinct CDR3 sequences in the sample, about 14% were seen once. General study findings and limits: Intragraft liver T cell receptor repertoires reportedly differed from peripheral blood repertoires.

This clonotype is medium-sized in the sample. What it binds is not known. From germline, CDR1 is MNHEY and CDR2 SVGEGT. Trimming took 6 bases from V and 13 from J, leaving 13 bases between them. This CDR3 is built from 11 residues. This chain connects TRBV6-2 or TRBV6-3 to TRBJ2-1, with a possible D match to TRBD2 (5 bases). The sequence came from a human patient who had a liver transplant. Among the T cells, some may be from the graft donor. The CDR3 reads CASSPGRRQFF. CDR3 sequence (DNA): TGTGCCAGCAGCCCTGGGAGAAGACAGTTCTTC.